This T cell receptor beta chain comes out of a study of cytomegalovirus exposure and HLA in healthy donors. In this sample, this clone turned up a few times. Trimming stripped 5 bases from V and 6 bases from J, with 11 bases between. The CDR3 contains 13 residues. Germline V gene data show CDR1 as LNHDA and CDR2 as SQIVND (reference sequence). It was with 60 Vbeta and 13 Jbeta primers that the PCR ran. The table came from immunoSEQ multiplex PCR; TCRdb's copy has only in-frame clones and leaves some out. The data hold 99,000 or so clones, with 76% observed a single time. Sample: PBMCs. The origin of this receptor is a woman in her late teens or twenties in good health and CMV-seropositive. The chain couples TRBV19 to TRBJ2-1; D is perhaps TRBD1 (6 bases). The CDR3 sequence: CASSGDIGNEQFF. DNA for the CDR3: TGTGCCAGTAGTGGGGACATTGGCAATGAGCAGTTCTTC.